The 4 T cell receptor beta chains below come from one sample, sequenced in a study of T cell responses to AZD1222 COVID-19 vaccine. TCRdb's table, derived via immunoSEQ multiplex PCR, lists solely in-frame clones and lacks some. The table lists 150,000 to 200,000 clones, around nine tenths of them singletons. The specimen comprised peripheral blood, sampled 28 days after the second dose of the MenACWY control vaccine. These TCRs come from an adult who received the MenACWY meningococcal vaccine as a control.

The gene calls are TRBV11-3 and TRBJ1-2; TRBD1 might be the D (5 bases). Trimming cost V 5 bases and J 4 bases, with 23 bases left between them. From germline, CDR1 is SGHNT and CDR2 YENEEA. The CDR3 runs to 17 residues. The CDR3 bases are TGTGCCAGCAGCCGTTCCCGGGGGGTAGACAGATCCTATGGCTACACCTTC. It specifies CASSRSRGVDRSYGYTF. Variable domain in full (rest from reference TRBV11-3 and TRBJ1-2): EAGVVQSPRYKIIEKKQPVAFWCNPISGHNTLYWYLQNLGQGPELLIRYENEEAVDDSQLPKDRFSAERLKGVDSTLKIQPAELGDSAVYLCASSRSRGVDRSYGYTFGSGTRLTVV.

The chain has TRBV28 and TRBJ2-7, with D perhaps TRBD1 (6 bases). This CDR3 is 14 amino acids long. Trimming took 11 bases from V and 2 from J, leaving 19 bases between them. The germline V gene encodes CDR1 MDHEN and CDR2 SYDVKM. CDR3 loop: CALSGAASTYEQYF. For the CDR3, the DNA is TGTGCCCTATCAGGGGCCGCATCCACCTACGAGCAGTACTTC.

The chain uses TRBV7-2 and TRBJ1-6; D remains unclear. The germline CDR1 and CDR2 sequences are SGHTA and FQGNSA. The V gene lost 1 base and the J gene lost 10 bases, with 2 bases spanning the gap. The length of the CDR3 is 11 residues. The CDR3 protein is CASSLESPLHF. The CDR3 bases are TGTGCCAGCAGCTTAGAGTCACCCCTCCACTTT. Looking up the rest from reference TRBV7-2 and TRBJ1-6 gives the full variable domain: GAGVSQSPSNKVTEKGKDVELRCDPISGHTALYWYRQSLGQGLEFLIYFQGNSAPDKSGLPSDRFSAERTGGSVSTLTIQRTQQEDSAVYLCASSLESPLHFGNGTRLTVT.

The chain carries TRBV6-5 and TRBJ1-2, with TRBD1 matching 9 bases. V lost 6 bases to trimming and J lost 7 bases; unmatched junction nucleotides: 6. The CDR3 consists of 13 residues. CDR1 and CDR2 from the germline V gene are MNHEY and SVGAGI. The CDR3 sequence is CASRQDRGRGYTF. The CDR3 DNA is TGTGCCAGCAGGCAGGACAGGGGTCGTGGCTACACCTTC.